This T cell receptor (beta chain) was identified in a study of brain T cells in children with intractable seizures. Generated by immunoSEQ multiplex PCR, the TCRdb table keeps only in-frame clones and is missing some. The sample yields under 150,000 clones, 94% seen once. CDR1 is LGHDT and CDR2 is YNNKEL in the germline V gene (reference sequence). The CDR3 loop spans 17 amino acids. Between the trimmed V and J ends, which lost 1 base and 3 bases, there was a span of 16 bases. Sequencing was limited to surgery cases with top T cell transcript signatures in brain tissue. At least one anti-epileptic drug was given before surgery.

The receptor was isolated from a boy in the first two years of life with hemimegalencephaly and intractable seizures. The source was peripheral blood, collected at surgery. The chain employs TRBV3-1 (or the pseudogene TRBV3-2) and TRBJ1-5; D possibly corresponds to TRBD1 (5 bases). The CDR3 bases are TGTGCCAGCAGCCAAGCGCTATCCGGGGGACCCAATCAGCCCCAGCATTTT. Its translation: CASSQALSGGPNQPQHF.